The 14 T cell receptor beta chains presented below share a single source sample, sequenced in a study of T cells expressing NK-cell markers. TCRdb derives one entry per CDR3 protein from the 5' RACE reads, leaving out DNA. This sample's table has roughly 450,000 distinct CDR3 sequences. The sequenced material came from blood T cells: a sorted CD56 or NKG2C T cell subset, CD4+ or CD8+ T cells, or bulk PBMC T cells (not recorded which). Every receptor here comes from a woman in her forties or fifties in good health.

This chain joins TRBV12-3 or TRBV12-4 and TRBJ2-1. This CDR3 is 18 amino acids long. CDR3 region: CASSLEYGRGSSYNEQFF.

The V gene is TRBV12-3 or TRBV12-4, the J gene TRBJ2-5; there is no DNA to check the TCRdb D call of TRBD2. This CDR3 is built from 13 residues. The CDR3 loop is CASTGLADETQYF.

The rearrangement uses TRBV9 and TRBJ1-1; TCRdb picks TRBD1, but there is no DNA to check that call. The germline V gene encodes CDR1 SGDLS and CDR2 YYNGEE. The CDR3 is made up of 13 amino acids. The CDR3 protein is CASRGGRNTEAFF.

This rearrangement joins TRBV25-1 to TRBJ2-1; lacking DNA, the TRBD2 call made by TCRdb goes unchecked. This CDR3 contains 17 residues. CDR1 MGHDK and CDR2 SYGVNS come from the germline V gene. This chain's CDR3 is CASSEYSGLSGLNEQFF.

The rearrangement joins TRBV27 to TRBJ2-1; lacking DNA, the TRBD2 call made by TCRdb goes unchecked. This CDR3 has 19 residues. In germline, CDR1 is MNHEY, CDR2 SMNVEV (reference sequence). Here the CDR3 reads CASSLLGLAGGEAINEQFF.

The chain uses TRBV10-2 and TRBJ2-3. CDR1 WSHSY and CDR2 SAAADI come from the germline V gene. The CDR3 runs 13 residues. The CDR3 spells CASTILASDTQYF.

The V and J genes are TRBV11-3 and TRBJ2-1; TCRdb picks TRBD2, but there is no DNA to check that call. Germline V gives CDR1 SGHNT, CDR2 YENEEA. The CDR3 totals 16 residues. Here the CDR3 reads CASSFRRTSGRNEQFF.

The chain is built from TRBV28 and TRBJ1-2; as DNA is missing, the TRBD1 call by TCRdb cannot be tested. The CDR3 is 12 residues long. Germline V lookup: CDR1 MDHEN, CDR2 SYDVKM. The CDR3 sequence: CASSILDRDYTF.

This rearrangement joins TRBV3-1 to TRBJ2-2; TCRdb designates TRBD1, a call that cannot be tested without DNA. Germline loops: CDR1 LGHDT, CDR2 YNNKEL (reference sequence). The CDR3 length is 15 residues. The CDR3 loop reads CASSIGQGSTGELFF.

J is TRBJ2-3 and V is TRBV12-3 or TRBV12-4; TCRdb's D call of TRBD2 is untestable without DNA. The CDR3 has 12 amino acids. This chain's CDR3 is CASSVGGDTQYF.

The chain has TRBV5-5 and TRBJ1-1; the TCRdb D gene call, TRBD1, has no DNA to confirm it. The CDR3 sequence is 13 residues long. Germline V gives CDR1 SGHKS, CDR2 YYEKEE (reference sequence). The CDR3 is CATARGSDTEAFF.

The chain is built from TRBV3-1 and TRBJ1-5; the TCRdb D gene call, TRBD1, has no DNA to confirm it. Looked up from germline, CDR1 is LGHDT and CDR2 is YNNKEL (reference sequence). The CDR3 covers 13 residues. CDR3: CASSQDPGSPQHF.

The genes are TRBV7-2 and TRBJ1-5; TCRdb outputs TRBD1, but without DNA this stays unchecked. Germline CDR1 SGHTA, CDR2 FQGNSA. The CDR3 contains 15 residues. CDR3 sequence reads: CASSARKTGSQPQHF.

The J gene is TRBJ2-4, the V gene TRBV5-5; TCRdb indicates TRBD2, and absent DNA this call remains unverified. Germline V lookup: CDR1 SGHKS, CDR2 YYEKEE (reference sequence). The CDR3 consists of 17 residues. CDR3 in amino acids: CASSLGLAGDWPNIQYF.